The clone carrying this TCR beta chain is judged medium-sized. As yet, its antigen is unknown. This entry comes from a study of T cell repertoires in cytomegalovirus infection. For the study at large: TCR beta signatures that were public indicated CMV infection and matching HLA type. Study-wide findings and caveats: CMV-specific TCR beta clonotypes restricted by HLA-C dominated the ex vivo response.

The CDR3 runs 13 residues. V was shortened by 0 bases and J by 10 bases, with 10 bases between the two germline ends. TCRdb recomputed calls from the reads with MiXCR, one row per CDR3 protein. The table shows about 180,000 distinct CDR3 sequences, with approximately 18% occurring only once. This receptor was taken from a human donor in good health (CMV status not recorded). Some clones in this sample may be carry-over from other donors' samples. The rearrangement joins TRBV12-3 or TRBV12-4 to TRBJ2-1, with unresolved D. Sequencing input: CD8+ T cells from PBMCs. The CDR3 loop is CASSLASISEQFF. DNA for the CDR3: TGTGCCAGCAGTTTAGCGTCAATATCAGAGCAGTTCTTC.